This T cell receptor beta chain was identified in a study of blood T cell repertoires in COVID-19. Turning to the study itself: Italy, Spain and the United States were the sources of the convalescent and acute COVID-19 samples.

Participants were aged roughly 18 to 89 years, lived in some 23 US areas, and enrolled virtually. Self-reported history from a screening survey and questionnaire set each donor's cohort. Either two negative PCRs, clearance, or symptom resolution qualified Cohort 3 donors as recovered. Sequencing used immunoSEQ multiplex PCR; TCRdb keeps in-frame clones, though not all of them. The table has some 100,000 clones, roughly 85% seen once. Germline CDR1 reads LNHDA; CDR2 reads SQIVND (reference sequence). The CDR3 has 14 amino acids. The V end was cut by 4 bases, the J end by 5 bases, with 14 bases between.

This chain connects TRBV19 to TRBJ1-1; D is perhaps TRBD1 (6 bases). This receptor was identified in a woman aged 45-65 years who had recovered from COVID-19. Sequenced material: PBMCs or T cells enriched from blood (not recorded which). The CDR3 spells CASSNRGGATEAFF. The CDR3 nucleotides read TGTGCCAGTAGTAATCGAGGGGGGGCGACTGAAGCTTTCTTT. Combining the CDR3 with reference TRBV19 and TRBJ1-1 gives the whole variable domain DGGITQSPKYLFRKEGQNVTLSCEQNLNHDAMYWYRQDPGQGLRLIYYSQIVNDFQKGDIAEGYSVSREKKESFPLTVTSAQKNPTAFYLCASSNRGGATEAFFGQGTRLTVV.